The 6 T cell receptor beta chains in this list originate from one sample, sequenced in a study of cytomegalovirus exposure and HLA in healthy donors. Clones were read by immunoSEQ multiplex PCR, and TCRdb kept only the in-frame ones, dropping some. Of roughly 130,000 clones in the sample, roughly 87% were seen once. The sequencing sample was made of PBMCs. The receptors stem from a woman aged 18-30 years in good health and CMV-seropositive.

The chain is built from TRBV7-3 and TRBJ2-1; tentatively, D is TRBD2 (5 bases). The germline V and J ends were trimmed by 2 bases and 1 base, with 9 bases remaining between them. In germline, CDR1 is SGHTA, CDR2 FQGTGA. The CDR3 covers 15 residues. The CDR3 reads CASSLEGNSYNEQFF. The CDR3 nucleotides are TGTGCCAGCAGCTTAGAGGGAAATTCCTACAATGAGCAGTTCTTC.

DNA for the CDR3: TGTGCCAGTAGTAAGAGGACTAGCGTGTCCTACAATGAGCAGTTCTTC. Translated: CASSKRTSVSYNEQFF. The V gene is TRBV19, the J gene TRBJ2-1, with 9 bases fitting TRBD2. The germline V gene encodes CDR1 LNHDA and CDR2 SQIVND (reference sequence). The J segment lost 1 base and the V segment lost 4 bases, leaving 5 bases of the junction unmatched. This CDR3 is built from 16 residues.

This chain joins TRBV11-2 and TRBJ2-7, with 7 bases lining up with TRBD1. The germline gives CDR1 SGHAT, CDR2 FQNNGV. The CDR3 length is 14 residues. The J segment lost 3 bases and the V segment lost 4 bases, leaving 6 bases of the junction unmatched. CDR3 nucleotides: TGTGCCAGCAGCTCCCAGGACAGGATCTACGAGCAGTACTTC. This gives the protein CASSSQDRIYEQYF.

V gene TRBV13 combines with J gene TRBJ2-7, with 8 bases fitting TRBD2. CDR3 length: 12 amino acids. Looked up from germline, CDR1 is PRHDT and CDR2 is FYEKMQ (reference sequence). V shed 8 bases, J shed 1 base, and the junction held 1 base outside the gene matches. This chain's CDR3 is CASGLASYEQYF. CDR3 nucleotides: TGTGCCAGCGGACTAGCTTCCTACGAGCAGTACTTC.

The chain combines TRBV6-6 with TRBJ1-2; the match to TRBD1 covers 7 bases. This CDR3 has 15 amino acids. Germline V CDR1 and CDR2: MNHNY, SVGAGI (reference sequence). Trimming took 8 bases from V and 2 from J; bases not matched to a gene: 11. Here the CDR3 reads CASVPDRARNYGYTF. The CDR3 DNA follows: TGTGCCAGCGTTCCCGACAGGGCGAGAAACTATGGCTACACCTTC.

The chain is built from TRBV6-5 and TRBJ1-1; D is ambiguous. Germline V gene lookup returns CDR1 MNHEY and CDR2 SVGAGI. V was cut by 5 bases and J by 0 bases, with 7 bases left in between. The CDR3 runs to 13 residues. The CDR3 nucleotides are TGTGCCAGCAGTCGCCAGATGAACACTGAAGCTTTCTTT. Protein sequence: CASSRQMNTEAFF.